The T cell receptor beta chain under discussion was sequenced for a study of a mutant IDH1 vaccine in newly diagnosed glioma. Time point denoted: week 47, end of study. In every dose of vaccine, 300 ug of mutant IDH1 20-mer peptide was given alongside topical imiquimod. Assay used: immunoSEQ multiplex PCR; TCRdb lists only in-frame clones, some missing. The sample holds tens of thousands of clones, about 79% seen once. With regard to this clone: Its antigen is unknown.

The receptor was isolated from a man aged 50-60 years with glioma. The material was PBMCs, obtained from a glioma patient whose treatment included an IDH1 peptide vaccine.

The CDR3 DNA reads TGTGCCACCGCGGCCTACGATGCCGGGGAGCTGTTTTTT. Residues: CATAAYDAGELFF. The V and J genes are TRBV7-2 and TRBJ2-2; D remains ambiguous. The V gene lost 10 bases and the J gene lost 6 bases, with 15 bases spanning the gap. Germline CDR1 reads SGHTA; CDR2 reads FQGNSA. The CDR3 extends over 13 amino acids.